This T cell receptor (beta chain) was sequenced in a study of blood T cell repertoires in COVID-19. Overall study: Material from acute and convalescent COVID-19 was sourced from the United States, Italy and Spain.

The protocol was immunoSEQ multiplex PCR, while the TCRdb copy is restricted to in-frame clones and leaves out a portion. Of over 130,000 clones in the sample, 85% to 90% were seen once. The CDR3 totals 14 residues. Between the trimmed V and J ends, which lost 3 bases and 7 bases, there was a span of 17 bases. The germline gives CDR1 SGDLS, CDR2 YYNGEE. This sequence originates from a woman of 80 years or more with acute or convalescent COVID-19. The rearrangement joins TRBV9 to TRBJ2-7; D unclear. Sequenced material: peripheral blood. CDR3 nucleotides: TGTGCCAGCAGCGAGCGAGGTGTCAGTACGGAGCAGTACTTC. It is translated as CASSERGVSTEQYF. The entire variable domain, with the rest obtained from reference TRBV9 and TRBJ2-7, is as follows: DSGVTQTPKHLITATGQRVTLRCSPRSGDLSVYWYQQSLDQGLQFLIQYYNGEERAKGNILERFSAQQFPDLHSELNLSSLELGDSALYFCASSERGVSTEQYFGPGTRLTVT.